The 26 T cell receptor beta chains below were found in one sample sequenced in a study of blood T cells in healthy people across ages. Together with a sample-barcoded 5' primer, a J-beta primer mix was included in a second PCR lasting about 7 to 11 cycles. Each CDR3 protein is one row after TCRdb ran MiXCR on the 5' RACE reads. Here the sample spans roughly 800,000 distinct CDR3 sequences, more than 25% being singletons. This sample also appeared in a second study, on T cells of mothers and their children.

The specimen sequenced was blood. Source of these receptors: a boy aged 5-17 years in good health.

This clonotype has just a few counts. Its ends do not fully match the called genes, so a read error is possible. The chain joins TRBV5-1 to TRBJ1-1; 7 nucleotides match TRBD1. The CDR3 is made up of 14 amino acids. CDR1 and CDR2 from the germline V gene are SGHRS and YFSETQ. The CDR3 bases are TGCGCCTGCAGCTCGACAGGGAGGAACACTGAAGCTTTCTTT. Encoded protein: CACSSTGRNTEAFF.

This chain links TRBV12-3 or TRBV12-4 with TRBJ1-1; D is unresolved. Trimming pared 6 bases from V and 0 bases from J, leaving 11 bases between. The length of the CDR3 is 14 residues. DNA for the CDR3: TGTGCCAGCAGCTTCGTGACGATGAACACTGAAGCTTTCTTT. This translates into CASSFVTMNTEAFF.

The rearrangement joins TRBV5-4 to TRBJ2-3; possible D gene TRBD1, 6 bases. The V gene's germline CDR1 is SGHNT and CDR2 YYREEE (reference sequence). V was pared by 0 bases and J by 2 bases, with 13 bases between. This CDR3 comprises 16 residues. CDR3 region: CASSLEGGPSTDTQYF. CDR3 in DNA: TGTGCCAGCAGCTTGGAAGGGGGTCCCTCCACAGATACGCAGTATTTT.

This clonotype was seen more than once but under ten times. J is TRBJ2-3 and V is TRBV12-3 or TRBV12-4, with D possibly TRBD2 on 6 matching bases. The CDR3 has 15 amino acids. The germline V and J ends were trimmed by 1 base and 2 bases, with 10 bases remaining between them. The CDR3, as DNA: TGTGCCAGCAGTTTAGAGGTAGCGGCCACAGATACGCAGTATTTT. It codes for CASSLEVAATDTQYF.

This clonotype came up a few times. The CDR3 is CASSFAGADHNEQFF. CDR3 in DNA: TGTGCCAGCAGTTTTGCGGGGGCCGACCACAATGAGCAGTTCTTC. The genes are TRBV12-3 or TRBV12-4 and TRBJ2-5, with D possibly being TRBD2 (7 bases). TRBJ2-1 matches the DNA end more closely, so the J call is doubtful. The CDR3 extends over 15 amino acids.

The chain uses TRBV9 and TRBJ2-3, with 12 bases matching TRBD2. Germline-derived CDR1 and CDR2 are SGDLS and YYNGEE. This CDR3 has 17 residues. The J segment lost 2 bases and the V segment lost 4 bases, leaving 8 bases of the junction unmatched. The CDR3 DNA sequence: TGTGCCAGCAGCACCGCTAGCGGGGGGGCGAACACAGATACGCAGTATTTT. The encoded protein is CASSTASGGANTDTQYF. Based on the CDR3 plus reference TRBV9 and TRBJ2-3, the full variable domain is DSGVTQTPKHLITATGQRVTLRCSPRSGDLSVYWYQQSLDQGLQFLIQYYNGEERAKGNILERFSAQQFPDLHSELNLSSLELGDSALYFCASSTASGGANTDTQYFGPGTRLTVL.

This clonotype has a handful of counts. The rearrangement joins TRBV20-1 to TRBJ2-1, with D perhaps TRBD1 (6 bases). V was trimmed by 4 bases and J by 4 bases, leaving 14 bases between them. The CDR3 totals 14 residues. The germline CDR1 and CDR2 sequences are DFQATT and SNEGSKA (reference sequence). The CDR3 bases are TGCAGTGCTAAGTCTGGACAGCTGTACAATGAGCAGTTCTTC. Its protein product is CSAKSGQLYNEQFF.

This clonotype occurred a few times. The chain joins TRBV5-1 to TRBJ2-5, with 11 bases that match TRBD1. The CDR3 length is 15 residues. J gave up 6 bases and V 5 bases, and 9 bases lay outside the gene matches. Germline values: CDR1 SGHRS, CDR2 YFSETQ. CDR3 amino acids: CASRSGTGGQKTQYF. In DNA, the CDR3 is TGCGCCAGCAGATCAGGGACAGGGGGACAAAAGACCCAGTACTTC. Drawing the rest from reference TRBV5-1 and TRBJ2-5, the complete variable domain is KAGVTQTPRYLIKTRGQQVTLSCSPISGHRSVSWYQQTPGQGLQFLFEYFSETQRNKGNFPGRFSGRQFSNSRSEMNVSTLELGDSALYLCASRSGTGGQKTQYFGPGTRLLVL.

A note on this clonotype: At one end, the junction sequence differs from germline, possibly due to a read error. The genes are TRBV12-3 or TRBV12-4 and TRBJ1-4, with a weak D call TRBD1 (5 bases). This CDR3 region has 15 residues. This CDR3 is CASRIPGASKETLLF. CDR3 in DNA: TGTGCCAGCAGGATTCCTGGGGCGTCAAAGGAAACACTGCTTTTT.

The rearrangement uses TRBV10-1 and TRBJ2-7; unclear D gene. Per germline, CDR1 WNHNN and CDR2 SYGVQD (reference sequence). This CDR3 is built from 15 residues. Trimming left V 0 bases short and J 5 bases short, with 14 bases between. CDR3 residues: CASSESGTSFHEQYF. For the CDR3, the DNA is TGCGCCAGCAGTGAGTCCGGAACTTCCTTCCACGAGCAGTACTTC.

The chain links TRBV12-3 or TRBV12-4 to TRBJ1-1; possible D gene TRBD1, 5 bases. The CDR3 is 15 residues long. V lost 8 bases, J lost 7 bases, and 23 bases lay in between. DNA for the CDR3: TGTGCCAGCGACCCCTCATTCCAACCCACAGGTGAAGCTTTCTTT. This translates into CASDPSFQPTGEAFF.

Here the CDR3 DNA reads TGCGCCAGCAGCTTGGAACAGGGGTTAGGAGAGACCCAGTACTTC. Residues: CASSLEQGLGETQYF. The chain combines TRBV5-1 with TRBJ2-5; 7 bases line up with TRBD1. Germline CDR1 reads SGHRS; CDR2 reads YFSETQ. The V and J ends lost 0 bases and 4 bases, in that order; junction bases with no gene match: 6. The CDR3 loop spans 15 amino acids.

This clonotype was found a few times. The J gene is TRBJ2-1, the V gene TRBV4-1; weak D call: TRBD2 (6 bases). Germline V lookup: CDR1 MGHRA, CDR2 YSYEKL. The CDR3 runs 15 residues. V was shortened by 4 bases and J by 7 bases, with 17 bases between the two germline ends. CDR3 coding DNA: TGCGCCAGCAGCCCCCTCTGGACTACTGGAAATGAGCAGTTCTTC. Its translation: CASSPLWTTGNEQFF.

This clonotype appeared a few times. The chain recombines TRBV6-1 with TRBJ2-7; D is possibly TRBD1 (5 bases). The CDR3 runs 13 residues. The V end was cut by 7 bases, the J end by 1 base, with 11 bases between. CDR1 MNHNS and CDR2 SASEGT come from the germline V gene. The CDR3 loop reads CASMQGLSYEQYF. The CDR3 region has the DNA TGTGCCAGCATGCAGGGTTTGTCCTACGAGCAGTACTTC.

This clonotype was counted only a few times. The CDR3 protein is CASSEGASPETQYF. CDR3 in DNA: TGCGCCAGCAGTGAAGGAGCGTCCCCTGAGACCCAGTACTTC. The genes are TRBV10-2 and TRBJ2-5; D unclear. With 3 bases removed from V and 5 bases from J, the gap between germline ends came to 13 bases. The length of the CDR3 is 14 residues. The germline V gene encodes CDR1 WSHSY and CDR2 SAAADI.

This clonotype was detected only a few times. V and J are TRBV3-1 and TRBJ1-1, with TRBD1 matching over 9 bases. J lost 4 bases, V lost 4 bases, and 4 bases had no gene match. CDR1 LGHDT and CDR2 YNNKEL come from the germline V gene (reference sequence). This CDR3 is 14 amino acids long. The CDR3 region has the DNA TGTGCCAGCAGCCCGGGACAGGGTCCCACTGAAGCTTTCTTT. Its protein is CASSPGQGPTEAFF.

This clonotype was seen more than once but under ten times. This chain's CDR3 is CSASPTSGRTDTQYF. As DNA, the CDR3 is TGCAGTGCTAGTCCCACTAGCGGCCGCACAGATACGCAGTATTTT. This chain links TRBV20-1 with TRBJ2-3; 8 bases match TRBD2. The CDR3 runs to 15 residues. CDR1 DFQATT and CDR2 SNEGSKA come from the germline V gene (reference sequence). V was pared by 3 bases and J by 1 base, with 6 bases of the junction left unmatched.

This clonotype was observed many times. The chain is built from TRBV6-6 and TRBJ1-4; no definite D call. CDR3 length: 13 amino acids. CDR1 and CDR2 (germline): MNHNY, SVGAGI (reference sequence). Between the trimmed V and J ends, which lost 7 bases and 6 bases, there was a span of 12 bases. The CDR3 DNA reads TGTGCCAGCACCGGGCGGGTGGATGAAAAACTGTTTTTT. Translation: CASTGRVDEKLFF.

This clonotype was picked up a small number of times. The CDR3 loop reads CASSDRLAGSTDTQYF. The CDR3, as DNA: TGTGCCAGCAGTGACCGACTAGCGGGGAGCACAGATACGCAGTATTTT. The chain employs TRBV2 and TRBJ2-3; TRBD2 matches 11 bases. J gave up 0 bases and V 3 bases, and 2 bases lay outside the gene matches. This CDR3 region has 16 residues. Per germline, CDR1 SNHLY and CDR2 FYNNEI. Using reference TRBV2 and TRBJ2-3 for the parts outside the CDR3, the full variable domain is EPEVTQTPSHQVTQMGQEVILRCVPISNHLYFYWYRQILGQKVEFLVSFYNNEISEKSEIFDDQFSVERPDGSNFTLKIRSTKLEDSAMYFCASSDRLAGSTDTQYFGPGTRLTVL.

This clonotype was detected many times. V gene TRBV2 combines with J gene TRBJ2-5; TRBD2 agrees at 11 bases. The end of the DNA fits TRBJ2-1 better, so the J call may be wrong. The CDR3 loop spans 14 amino acids. Germline V CDR1 and CDR2: SNHLY, FYNNEI. The CDR3 sequence is CASSSSGGRNEQFF. As DNA, the CDR3 is TGTGCCAGCAGTTCTAGCGGGGGGCGGAATGAGCAGTTCTTC.

This clonotype was seen more than once but under ten times. J is TRBJ2-5 and V is TRBV4-1; the match to TRBD1 covers 7 bases. V was clipped by 4 bases and J by 4 bases; unmatched bases: 6. The length of the CDR3 is 14 residues. The germline CDR1 and CDR2 sequences are MGHRA and YSYEKL. The CDR3 spells CASSPRDSRETQYF. In DNA form, the CDR3 reads TGCGCCAGCAGCCCCCGGGACAGCCGAGAGACCCAGTACTTC.

This clonotype was counted a few times. This sequence joins TRBV20-1 and TRBJ2-5; tentative D call: TRBD1 (6 bases). CDR3 size: 12 residues. V lost 6 bases and J lost 1, with 9 bases in between. Germline assignment: CDR1 DFQATT and CDR2 SNEGSKA (reference sequence). CDR3 sequence (DNA): TGCAGTGCACCGGACAGCCAAGAGACCCAGTACTTC. Translating it yields CSAPDSQETQYF.

The chain uses TRBV3-1 and TRBJ2-5; perhaps TRBD1 as D (6 bases). The CDR3 is 15 amino acids. Trimming stripped 3 bases from V and 5 bases from J, with 16 bases between. Per germline, CDR1 LGHDT and CDR2 YNNKEL (reference sequence). The CDR3 region is CASSHADRYGETQYF. The CDR3 nucleotides read TGTGCCAGCAGCCACGCCGACAGGTATGGCGAGACCCAGTACTTC.

V is TRBV20-1 and J is TRBJ1-2; 7 bases are a match to TRBD1. CDR3 length equals 14 residues. The V gene end was trimmed by 2 bases and the J gene end by 4 bases; junction bases not matched to a gene: 7. Germline V gene lookup returns CDR1 DFQATT and CDR2 SNEGSKA (reference sequence). CDR3 DNA sequence: TGCAGTGCTAGAAAGACAGGGACCAGCTATGGCTACACCTTC. Translated, it gives CSARKTGTSYGYTF.

This clonotype was counted a few times. The chain has TRBV6-6 and TRBJ2-1; 10 nucleotides agree with TRBD2. The J call is in doubt because the DNA end fits TRBJ2-5 better. This CDR3 spans 12 amino acids. Germline V gene sequence: CDR1 MNHNY, CDR2 SVGAGI (reference sequence). CDR3 coding DNA: TGTGCCTGCCAGCGGGAGGGGGAGACCCAGTACTTC. This codes for CACQREGETQYF.

Written as DNA, the CDR3 is TGTGCCAGCAGCCAAACGGCGACTAGCGGGGGGGGATACCAAGAGACCCAGTACTTC. Protein product: CASSQTATSGGGYQETQYF. The V gene is TRBV14, the J gene TRBJ2-5, with TRBD2 matching 14 bases. Germline trimming cut 2 bases from V and 0 bases from J; bases unmatched to any gene: 8. CDR1 is SGHDN, CDR2 FVKESK, per germline. This CDR3 contains 19 residues.